Listed below are T cell receptor beta chains from one sample, sequenced in a study of vaccination and CD4 T cells after COVID-19. Their target antigens are unknown. TCRdb recomputed calls from the PCR reads with MiXCR, one row per CDR3 protein. The profile shows roughly 19,000 distinct CDR3 sequences, just over 60% of them singletons. Sequenced material: CD4+ T cells from blood, cultured in vitro. All receptors come from a human donor who had recovered from COVID-19. Both conserved end residues are part of each CDR3. The order of the fields is J gene, D gene, V gene, clone size, CDR3 DNA, CDR3 protein. A D gene is named only where the DNA matches it firmly. Clone size is not always given. Where it is, it says once, few, many or a class for expanded clones.

TRBJ1-2	TRBD1	TRBV24-1	NA	TGTGCCACCAGTGACCCCGGCAGGGGGGACGGCTACACCTTC	CATSDPGRGDGYTF
TRBJ2-7	NA	TRBV28	NA	TGTGCCACCCTAGCTGGAATTTACGAGCAGTACTTC	CATLAGIYEQYF
TRBJ2-2	TRBD2	TRBV7-7	NA	TGTGCCAGCAGCCCGGTCGCGGGAGGGAACACCGGGGAGCTGTTTTTT	CASSPVAGGNTGELFF
TRBJ2-3	TRBD2	TRBV7-2	NA	TGTGCCAGCAGCTGGGACTACGCTACAGATACGCAGTATTTT	CASSWDYATDTQYF
TRBJ2-7	TRBD2	TRBV3-1	NA	TGTGCCAGCAGCCGGACTAGCGGGTCATACCACGAGCAGTACTTC	CASSRTSGSYHEQYF
TRBJ1-5	NA	TRBV12-3/TRBV12-4	once	TGTGCCAGCAGTACTCAGACAGGTCAGCCCCAGCATTTT	CASSTQTGQPQHF
TRBJ1-1	TRBD1	TRBV29-1	NA	TGCAGCGTATTGGGACAGGGGACTGAAGCTTTCTTT	CSVLGQGTEAFF
TRBJ1-5	NA	TRBV6-1	few	TGTGCCAGCATGCGGGACTTGACGAGCAATCAGCCCCAGCATTTT	CASMRDLTSNQPQHF
TRBJ1-2	TRBD1	TRBV5-4	NA	TGTGCCAGCAGGCCGGGACAGAACTATGGCTACACCTTC	CASRPGQNYGYTF
TRBJ1-1	NA	TRBV20-1	NA	TGCAGTGTCGTCGGACCGAGGGCCACTGAAGCTTTCTTT	CSVVGPRATEAFF
TRBJ1-3	NA	TRBV6-1	NA	TGTGCCAGCAGACAACTCCAGGGGAACACTGGAAACACCATATATTTT	CASRQLQGNTGNTIYF
TRBJ2-7	TRBD2	TRBV6-1	NA	TGTGCCAGCAGCCTTGGATCGGGACTAGCGGGTTCCTACGAGCAGTACTTC	CASSLGSGLAGSYEQYF
TRBJ1-2	NA	TRBV20-1	NA	TGCAGTGCTAGAGATCTGGGGCCAGGAGGTGGCTACACCTTC	CSARDLGPGGGYTF
TRBJ1-3	TRBD1	TRBV20-1	NA	TGCAGTTTCTACAACTACAGGGGTAACACCATATATTTT	CSFYNYRGNTIYF
TRBJ1-4	NA	TRBV30	few	TGTGCCTGGAGTGTCAGGGTTGACGAAAAACTGTTTTTT	CAWSVRVDEKLFF
TRBJ1-2	TRBD1	TRBV20-1	few	TGCAGTGTTCAACAGGGGAGCTATGGCTACACCTTC	CSVQQGSYGYTF
TRBJ2-2	NA	TRBV6-1	NA	TGTGCCAGCAACCGGGGTGGGGGCACCGGGGAGCTGTTTTTT	CASNRGGGTGELFF
TRBJ1-1	NA	TRBV28	once	TGTGCCAGCAGTCCAGGTGGATGGGGCCAGAACACTGAAGCTTTCTTT	CASSPGGWGQNTEAFF
TRBJ2-2	TRBD2	TRBV7-9	NA	TGTGCCAGCAGCTCGTCGGGACTAGCGGGAGATACCGGGGAGCTGTTTTTT	CASSSSGLAGDTGELFF
TRBJ1-5	TRBD1	TRBV12-3/TRBV12-4	NA	TGTGCCAGCAGTGCGACAGGGGGAGGTCAGCCCCAGCATTTT	CASSATGGGQPQHF
TRBJ2-2	TRBD2	TRBV7-2	NA	TGTGCCAGCAGCTCTGAATACCTAGCGGGACTTAACGCCGGGGAGCTGTTTTTT	CASSSEYLAGLNAGELFF
TRBJ2-5	NA	TRBV7-9	few	TGTGCCAGCAGAATTGGGGGTGGTGAGACCCAGTACTTC	CASRIGGGETQYF
TRBJ2-7	TRBD1	TRBV11-3	NA	TGTGCCAGCAGCTCCCAACAGGGGGCCCCCTACGAGCAGTACTTC	CASSSQQGAPYEQYF
TRBJ2-2	NA	TRBV12-3/TRBV12-4	NA	TGTGCCAGCAGTTCTAGTTGGGCCGGGGAGCTGTTTTTT	CASSSSWAGELFF
TRBJ1-1	NA	TRBV20-1	NA	TGCAGTGCTAGACGGGGTTTGAACACTGAAGCTTTCTTT	CSARRGLNTEAFF
TRBJ2-1	NA	TRBV24-1	NA	TGTGCCACCAGTGACACAGTTGTTAATGAGCAGTTCTTC	CATSDTVVNEQFF
TRBJ2-3	TRBD1	TRBV25-1	NA	TGTGCCAGCAGCGCAACAGGGGATCACACAGATACGCAGTATTTT	CASSATGDHTDTQYF
TRBJ2-3	NA	TRBV12-3/TRBV12-4	NA	TGTGCCAGCAGTTTAAACACAGATACGCAGTATTTT	CASSLNTDTQYF
TRBJ2-2	NA	TRBV4-3	NA	TGCGCCAGCAACCTGGAACACACTACCCGCGCGAACACCGGGGAGCTGTTTTTT	CASNLEHTTRANTGELFF
TRBJ1-6	NA	TRBV2	few	TGTGCCGGGAGGGGCAGGGCGTATGATAATTCACCCCTCCACTTT	CAGRGRAYDNSPLHF
TRBJ1-5	TRBD1	TRBV30	few	TGTGCCTGGAGTGGAGGGACAGGTGAACAGCCCCAGCATTTT	CAWSGGTGEQPQHF